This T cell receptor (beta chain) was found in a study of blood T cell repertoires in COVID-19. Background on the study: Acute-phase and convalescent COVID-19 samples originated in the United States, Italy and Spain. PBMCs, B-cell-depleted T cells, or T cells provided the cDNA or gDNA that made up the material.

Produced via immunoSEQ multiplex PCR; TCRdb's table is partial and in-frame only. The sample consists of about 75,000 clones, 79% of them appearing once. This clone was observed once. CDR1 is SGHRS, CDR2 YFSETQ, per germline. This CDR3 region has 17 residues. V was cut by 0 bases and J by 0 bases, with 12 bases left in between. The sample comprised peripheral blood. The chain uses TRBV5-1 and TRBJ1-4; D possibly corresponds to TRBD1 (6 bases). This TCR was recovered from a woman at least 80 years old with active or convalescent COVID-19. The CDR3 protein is CASSLATGSATNEKLFF. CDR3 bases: TGCGCCAGCAGCTTGGCCACAGGGAGTGCAACTAATGAAAAACTGTTTTTT.